A selection of T cell receptor beta chains follows, all from one sample in a study of T cells after yellow fever vaccination. TCRdb reprocessed the 5' RACE reads via MiXCR and lists one record per CDR3 protein. Here the sample spans 250,000 to 300,000 distinct CDR3 sequences, 5.2% being singletons. The sequencing used CD4+ T cells sorted from PBMCs, collected on the day of the yellow fever booster vaccination. All receptors come from a man between 18 and 35 years old who received the YFV17D yellow fever vaccine. CDR3s include the opening cysteine and the closing phenylalanine or tryptophan. A D gene is named only where the DNA matches it firmly. Clone size is given for some rows only: seen once, a few or many times, or a class if the clone is expanded.

J gene | V gene | D gene | clone size | CDR3 protein | CDR3 DNA
TRBJ2-4 | TRBV6-5 | NA | few | CASKRDGGVAKNIQYF | TGTGCCAGCAAACGTGACGGAGGAGTAGCCAAAAACATTCAGTACTTC
TRBJ1-2 | TRBV7-8 | NA | few | CASSPARSFYGYTF | TGTGCCAGCAGCCCCGCTCGATCTTTTTATGGCTACACCTTC
TRBJ2-2 | TRBV5-4 | NA | few | CASSLARGELFF | TGTGCCAGCAGCTTGGCCCGCGGGGAGCTGTTTTTT
TRBJ2-3 | TRBV7-9 | NA | few | CASSEGTRRDTDTQYF | TGTGCCAGCAGCGAGGGGACTCGACGAGACACAGATACGCAGTATTTT
TRBJ1-6 | TRBV5-6 | NA | few | CASSLLDSVNSPLHF | TGTGCCAGCAGCTTATTGGACAGTGTTAATTCACCCCTCCACTTT
TRBJ2-7 | TRBV27 | NA | many | CASSFGTTYEQYF | TGTGCCAGCAGTTTTGGGACCACTTACGAGCAGTACTTC
TRBJ2-3 | TRBV9 | TRBD2 | few | CASSVGPRGGTDTQYF | TGTGCCAGCAGCGTAGGGCCCCGGGGGGGCACAGATACGCAGTATTTT
TRBJ2-7 | TRBV7-2 | TRBD2 | few | CASSFTSGGPTYEQYF | TGTGCCAGCAGCTTTACGAGCGGGGGGCCCACCTACGAGCAGTACTTC
TRBJ2-1 | TRBV20-1 | TRBD2 | few | CSARDVGRLAGVYNEQFF | TGCAGTGCTAGAGATGTCGGGCGGCTAGCGGGGGTTTACAATGAGCAGTTCTTC
TRBJ1-2 | TRBV20-1 | NA | few | CSASRTVYGYTF | TGCAGTGCTAGTAGGACGGTATATGGCTACACCTTC
TRBJ1-4 | TRBV27 | NA | few | CASSRRGGGFNEKLFF | TGTGCCAGCAGTCGCCGCGGGGGTGGATTTAATGAAAAACTGTTTTTT
TRBJ2-1 | TRBV12-3/TRBV12-4 | TRBD1 | NA | CASSLRQGAYNEQFF | TGTGCCAGCAGTTTGAGGCAGGGGGCCTACAATGAGCAGTTCTTC
TRBJ1-5 | TRBV20-1 | TRBD1 | NA | CSARDVQGAMPQHF | TGCAGTGCTAGAGATGTACAGGGGGCGATGCCCCAGCATTTT
TRBJ2-5 | TRBV7-9 | NA | few | CASSHPLLGAGQETQYF | TGTGCCAGCAGCCACCCTCTTTTGGGGGCGGGGCAGGAGACCCAGTACTTC
TRBJ2-1 | TRBV18 | TRBD2 | many | CASGPQGLGLLEQFF | TGTGCCAGCGGACCGCAGGGACTAGGGCTTCTTGAGCAGTTCTTC
TRBJ1-2 | TRBV28 | TRBD1 | few | CASSSPGQGTSNYGYTF | TGTGCCAGCAGTTCACCGGGACAGGGCACCTCTAACTATGGCTACACCTTC
TRBJ2-1 | TRBV7-9 | NA | few | CASSLAGGSEQFF | TGTGCCAGCAGCTTAGCGGGGGGAAGTGAGCAGTTCTTC
TRBJ1-1 | TRBV30 | TRBD1 | many | CARSGTGMGEAFF | TGTGCCCGGTCCGGGACAGGGATGGGTGAAGCTTTCTTT
TRBJ1-4 | TRBV18 | NA | many | CASSGTAAFNEKLFF | TGTGCCAGCTCCGGAACAGCGGCATTTAATGAAAAACTGTTTTTT
TRBJ2-2 | TRBV4-2 | NA | many | CASSQDEGGELFF | TGTGCCAGCAGCCAAGATGAAGGCGGGGAGCTGTTTTTT
TRBJ1-2 | TRBV20-1 | NA | few | CSARQGFNYGYTF | TGCAGTGCTAGGCAGGGGTTTAACTATGGCTACACCTTC
TRBJ2-3 | TRBV20-1 | NA | many | CSAQGWGGTDTQYF | TGCAGTGCTCAAGGTTGGGGTGGGACAGATACGCAGTATTTT
TRBJ2-2 | TRBV7-7 | NA | many | CASSLRQGPILGAGELFF | TGTGCCAGCAGCTTAAGGCAGGGACCGATTTTGGGCGCCGGGGAGCTGTTTTTT
TRBJ2-5 | TRBV12-3/TRBV12-4 | TRBD2 | many | CASRTSGASTQYF | TGTGCCAGCCGAACGAGCGGGGCCTCGACCCAGTACTTC
TRBJ1-2 | TRBV6-6 | TRBD1 | many | CASSRDSSNYGYTF | TGTGCCAGCAGTCGGGACAGTTCTAACTATGGCTACACCTTC
TRBJ1-1 | TRBV7-2 | NA | few | CASSRLGGRMNTEAFF | TGTGCCAGCAGCCGGTTGGGAGGTAGGATGAACACTGAAGCTTTCTTT
TRBJ2-3 | TRBV19 | NA | once | CASTQGLTGSTDTQYF | TGTGCCAGTACCCAGGGGCTTACCGGGAGCACAGATACGCAGTATTTT
TRBJ2-3 | TRBV12-3/TRBV12-4 | TRBD1 | few | CASSPRDRRPDTQYF | TGTGCCAGCAGCCCAAGGGACAGAAGGCCAGATACGCAGTATTTT
TRBJ2-1 | TRBV7-6 | TRBD1 | NA | CASSSRQGLYNEQFF | TGTGCCAGCAGCTCCCGACAGGGGCTCTACAATGAGCAGTTCTTC
TRBJ2-1 | TRBV7-2 | NA | NA | CASSFRDGNEQFF | TGTGCCAGCAGCTTCCGGGACGGCAATGAGCAGTTCTTC
TRBJ1-5 | TRBV20-1 | TRBD1 | many | CSANTGVGQPQHF | TGCAGTGCTAATACAGGGGTGGGTCAGCCCCAGCATTTT
TRBJ1-1 | TRBV12-3/TRBV12-4 | NA | NA | CASRELENTEAFF | TGTGCCAGCAGGGAATTGGAGAACACTGAAGCTTTCTTT
TRBJ2-3 | TRBV7-2 | NA | NA | CASSRIALRDTQYF | TGTGCCAGCAGCCGAATAGCACTCAGAGATACGCAGTATTTT